These T cell receptor beta chains were read from a single sample in a study of glioma-infiltrating T cells after dendritic cell vaccination. The table came from immunoSEQ multiplex PCR; TCRdb's copy has only in-frame clones and leaves some out. The sample has tens of thousands of clones, 83% seen once. Sequencing was performed on blood, taken after dendritic cell vaccination. The receptors come from a human donor with glioblastoma. CDR3s include the opening cysteine and the closing phenylalanine or tryptophan. D genes are given only for firm matches. Some rows have no size entry. The others give once, few or many, or a class for an expanded clone.

size	V	D	length	J	CDR3	DNA
many	TRBV2	-	12	TRBJ1-3	CASSEQGNTIYF	TGTGCCAGCAGTGAACAGGGAAACACCATATATTTT
-	TRBV6-6	-	13	TRBJ1-6	CASSTGTNSPLHF	TGTGCCAGCAGTACAGGGACAAATTCACCCCTCCACTTT
-	TRBV5-8	-	11	TRBJ2-7	CASSHRDEQYF	TGTGCCAGCAGCCACAGGGACGAGCAGTACTTC
-	TRBV7-3	TRBD1	14	TRBJ1-1	CASSFGTEATEAFF	TGTGCCAGCAGCTTCGGGACAGAGGCCACTGAAGCTTTCTTT
-	TRBV4-1	TRBD1	15	TRBJ1-1	CASSQLGTVITEAFF	TGCGCCAGCAGCCAACTTGGGACAGTCATCACTGAAGCTTTCTTT
once	TRBV6-5	-	13	TRBJ1-2	CASSSTFGDGYTF	TGTGCCAGCAGTAGCACCTTCGGGGATGGCTACACCTTC
-	TRBV30	-	15	TRBJ2-3	CAWSVDSKKGDTQYF	TGTGCCTGGAGTGTGGACAGTAAAAAGGGAGATACGCAGTATTTT
-	TRBV19	TRBD2	15	TRBJ2-3	CASRIAGGPTDTQYF	TGTGCCAGTAGGATAGCGGGGGGGCCGACAGATACGCAGTATTTT
-	TRBV7-9	-	17	TRBJ2-5	CASALYRGASGEETQYF	TGTGCCAGCGCCCTTTATCGAGGGGCTTCAGGGGAGGAGACCCAGTACTTC
few	TRBV2	-	12	TRBJ2-7	CASSEGPGEQYF	TGTGCCAGCAGTGAAGGGCCGGGGGAGCAGTACTTC
-	TRBV19	-	16	TRBJ1-2	CASSIPLQGPLYGYTF	TGTGCCAGTAGTATCCCTTTACAGGGACCCTTGTATGGCTACACCTTC
-	TRBV4-3	TRBD1	15	TRBJ1-2	CASSPRDSLGEGYTF	TGCGCCAGCAGCCCCCGGGACAGTTTGGGGGAAGGCTACACCTTC
-	TRBV5-1	-	15	TRBJ1-6	CASSLQGDKGPPLHF	TGCGCCAGCAGCTTACAGGGCGATAAAGGGCCACCCCTCCACTTT
-	TRBV6-5	-	13	TRBJ2-7	CASSYTRGGEQYF	TGTGCCAGCAGTTACACCCGAGGGGGCGAGCAGTACTTC
-	TRBV19	TRBD1	15	TRBJ2-1	CASSTPGQGRDEQFF	TGTGCCAGTAGTACCCCGGGACAGGGTCGGGATGAGCAGTTCTTC
-	TRBV2	TRBD1	15	TRBJ1-6	CASSEMGQLNSPLHF	TGTGCCAGCAGTGAGATGGGACAGCTGAATTCACCCCTCCACTTT
-	TRBV20-1	-	11	TRBJ1-1	CSLHKNTEAFF	TGCAGTCTTCACAAGAACACTGAAGCTTTCTTT
-	TRBV9	-	15	TRBJ1-1	CASSVVQGGSTEAFF	TGTGCCAGCAGCGTAGTTCAGGGAGGGAGCACTGAAGCTTTCTTT
-	TRBV5-8	TRBD1	16	TRBJ1-1	CASSLRPGQGNTEAFF	TGTGCCAGCAGCTTGAGACCGGGACAGGGGAACACTGAAGCTTTCTTT
-	TRBV6-1	-	15	TRBJ1-1	CASSEAQGGNTEAFF	TGTGCCAGCAGTGAAGCCCAAGGGGGGAACACTGAAGCTTTCTTT
-	TRBV5-1	-	15	TRBJ1-1	CASSLSSAGNTEAFF	TGCGCCAGCAGCTTGTCTTCTGCAGGGAACACTGAAGCTTTCTTT
-	TRBV30	-	14	TRBJ1-1	CAWSVSWQGTEAFF	TGTGCCTGGAGTGTATCCTGGCAGGGCACTGAAGCTTTCTTT
-	TRBV13	-	12	TRBJ1-1	CASSSIDFEAFF	TGTGCCAGCAGCTCCATAGACTTTGAAGCTTTCTTT
-	TRBV5-6	-	14	TRBJ2-7	CASSLGRQTYEQYF	TGTGCCAGCAGCCTTGGCCGACAGACGTACGAGCAGTACTTC
-	TRBV27	-	10	TRBJ1-3	CANNGNTIYF	TGTGCCAACAATGGAAACACCATATATTTT
few	TRBV6-6	-	14	TRBJ1-4	CASSYWGPQEKLFF	TGTGCCAGCAGTTACTGGGGGCCGCAAGAAAAACTGTTTTTT
-	TRBV29-1	-	14	TRBJ1-2	CSVELTDNSDGYTF	TGCAGCGTTGAACTGACAGACAATTCAGATGGCTACACCTTC
-	TRBV5-1	-	14	TRBJ1-3	CASSLAGSGNTIYF	TGCGCCAGCAGCTTGGCCGGTTCTGGAAACACCATATATTTT